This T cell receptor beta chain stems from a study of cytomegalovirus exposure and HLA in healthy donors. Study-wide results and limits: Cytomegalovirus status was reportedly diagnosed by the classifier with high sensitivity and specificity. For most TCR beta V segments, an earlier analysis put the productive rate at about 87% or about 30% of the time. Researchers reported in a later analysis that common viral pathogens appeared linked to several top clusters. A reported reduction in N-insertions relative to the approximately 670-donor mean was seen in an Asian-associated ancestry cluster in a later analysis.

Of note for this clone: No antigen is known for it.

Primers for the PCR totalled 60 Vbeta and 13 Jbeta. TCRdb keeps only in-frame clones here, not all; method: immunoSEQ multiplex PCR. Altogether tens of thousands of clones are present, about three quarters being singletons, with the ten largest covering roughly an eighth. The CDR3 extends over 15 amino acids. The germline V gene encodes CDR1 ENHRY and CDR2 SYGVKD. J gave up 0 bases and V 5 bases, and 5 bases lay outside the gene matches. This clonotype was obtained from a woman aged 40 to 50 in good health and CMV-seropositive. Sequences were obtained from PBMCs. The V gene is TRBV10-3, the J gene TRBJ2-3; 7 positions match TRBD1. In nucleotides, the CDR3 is TGTGCCATCAGTAAGGGACAGCAAAGCACAGATACGCAGTATTTT. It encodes CAISKGQQSTDTQYF.